Listed below are T cell receptor beta chains from one sample, sequenced in a study of response to subunit inactivated influenza vaccine. TCRdb independently ran MiXCR on the RT-PCR reads; one entry per CDR3 protein. The profile shows about 520,000 distinct CDR3 sequences, about 25% of them singletons. Sequenced here: CD4+ T cells sorted from PBMCs, sampled 5 to 6 days after vaccination. The source of these receptors is a man aged 45-65 years who received an inactivated influenza vaccine. CDR3s include the opening cysteine and the closing phenylalanine or tryptophan. A D gene is named only where the DNA matches it firmly. Clone size is shown for a subset of rows, as once, few, many or a class of expanded clone.

CDR3 length,D gene,clone size,V gene,J gene,CDR3 DNA,CDR3 protein
13,.,few,TRBV20-1,TRBJ1-2,TGCAGTGCCGCCTCGGGGGCGGACTATGGCTACACCTTC,CSAASGADYGYTF
12,.,.,TRBV10-3,TRBJ2-3,TGTGCCGCAGACGGGGGCACAGATACGCAGTATTTT,CAADGGTDTQYF
16,.,.,TRBV25-1,TRBJ2-1,TGTGCCAGCAGTGAATTTAGCGGCCTTTCCCACAATGAGCAGTTCTTC,CASSEFSGLSHNEQFF
12,.,.,TRBV20-1,TRBJ2-7,TGCAGTGCGTCGGGGGCCGCCTACGAGCAGTACTTC,CSASGAAYEQYF
14,.,.,TRBV2,TRBJ1-2,TGTGCCAGCAGTGGTGGTCAGGTGATCTATGGCTACACCTTC,CASSGGQVIYGYTF
16,TRBD2,.,TRBV7-2,TRBJ2-1,TGTGCCAGCAGCTTGTGGTGGTCTAGCGGGGGTAACGAGCAGTTCTTC,CASSLWWSSGGNEQFF
15,.,.,TRBV20-1,TRBJ2-7,TGCAGTGCTGGCCGGGGGACTGAGAGCTCCTACGAGCAGTACTTC,CSAGRGTESSYEQYF
17,.,.,TRBV11-2,TRBJ2-2,TGTGCCAGCAGCTTAGATCCCAGGGATTTGGGCACCGGGGAGCTGTTTTTT,CASSLDPRDLGTGELFF
14,.,few,TRBV27,TRBJ1-5,TGTGCCAGCAGCATACGACGGTTCAATCAGCCCCAGCATTTT,CASSIRRFNQPQHF
11,TRBD1,few,TRBV20-1,TRBJ1-2,TGCAGAGCAGGGGGTCGGAGTGGCTACACCTTC,CRAGGRSGYTF
14,TRBD1,.,TRBV12-5,TRBJ2-3,TGTGCTAGTGGACCGGGACAGGGGGCAGATACGCAGTATTTT,CASGPGQGADTQYF
15,TRBD2,.,TRBV5-4,TRBJ2-1,TGTGCCAGCAGCCCCACTAGCGGGGAGTACAATGAGCAGTTCTTC,CASSPTSGEYNEQFF
15,TRBD1,.,TRBV12-3/TRBV12-4,TRBJ2-1,TGTGCCAGCAGTGATACAGGGGGGAGTATCGATGAGCAGTTCTTC,CASSDTGGSIDEQFF
12,TRBD2,few,TRBV20-1,TRBJ2-2,TGCAGTGCTACCCGGGGGGCCGGGGAGCTGTTTTTT,CSATRGAGELFF
12,.,.,TRBV6-2/TRBV6-3,TRBJ2-7,TGTGCCAGCAGGGATACAGTTACCGAGCAGTACTTC,CASRDTVTEQYF
15,.,.,TRBV5-1,TRBJ2-7,TGCGCCAGCAGCTTGCAAGGGACGGATACCTACGAGCAGTACTTC,CASSLQGTDTYEQYF
16,TRBD1,few,TRBV24-1,TRBJ2-1,TGTGCCACCAGTGACCACTACAGGGGACGGAACGATGAGCAGTTCTTC,CATSDHYRGRNDEQFF
17,.,few,TRBV29-1,TRBJ2-5,TGCAGCAGGAATCAGATGGGCCCCGACTTGGGGGAAGAGACCCAGTACTTC,CSRNQMGPDLGEETQYF
13,.,few,TRBV6-2/TRBV6-3,TRBJ2-1,TGTGCCAGCAGTTACCTCGGATACAATGAGCAGTTCTTC,CASSYLGYNEQFF
13,.,few,TRBV11-2,TRBJ1-5,TGTGCCAGCAGCCGGGGTTCCAATCAGCCCCAGCATTTT,CASSRGSNQPQHF
16,TRBD2,once,TRBV20-1,TRBJ2-3,TGCAGTGCTAGAGATGGGCTGAGGACTAGCGGGACTACGCAGTATTTT,CSARDGLRTSGTTQYF
13,.,many,TRBV7-2,TRBJ1-1,TGTGCCAGCAGCTATACAAGAACAGCTGAAGCTTTCTTT,CASSYTRTAEAFF
17,TRBD2,few,TRBV20-1,TRBJ2-3,TGCAGTGCTAGACCGGGACTAGCGGGGGGGGAGATAGATACGCAGTATTTT,CSARPGLAGGEIDTQYF
16,TRBD2,few,TRBV3-1,TRBJ2-1,TGTGCCAGCAGCCAAGTAAGGCTAGCGGGAGTAAATGAGCAGTTCTTC,CASSQVRLAGVNEQFF
13,.,.,TRBV12-5,TRBJ2-5,TGTGCTAGTGGTTTGATGACGGGAGAGACCCAGTACTTC,CASGLMTGETQYF
12,.,.,TRBV6-6,TRBJ1-4,TGTGCCAGCAGACGGCCGAATGAAAAACTGTTTTTT,CASRRPNEKLFF
15,TRBD1,few,TRBV5-1,TRBJ2-1,TGCGCCAGCAGCTCGGGACAGGGCCCTTACAATGAGCAGTTCTTC,CASSSGQGPYNEQFF
16,.,.,TRBV24-1,TRBJ2-3,TGTGCCACCAGTGATTATAAGGGGTACAGGACAGATACGCAGTATTTT,CATSDYKGYRTDTQYF
15,TRBD2,.,TRBV20-1,TRBJ2-1,TGCAGTGCTAGAGCTAGCGGGAGGTGGATTAATGAGCAGTTCTTC,CSARASGRWINEQFF
15,.,many,TRBV2,TRBJ2-1,TGTGCCAGCAGTATTAGCGGATTCTCCTACAATGAGCAGTTCTTC,CASSISGFSYNEQFF
11,.,few,TRBV5-5,TRBJ2-3,TGTGCCAGCAGCCCCTCAGATACGCAGTATTTT,CASSPSDTQYF
16,.,.,TRBV28,TRBJ2-4,TGTGCCAGCAAGGGCCGTCGCCGGATAGCCAAAAACATTCAGTACTTC,CASKGRRRIAKNIQYF
13,.,.,TRBV29-1,TRBJ2-1,TGCAGCGGTCAGGGGTTCTCCTACAATGAGCAGTTCTTC,CSGQGFSYNEQFF
13,.,many,TRBV5-1,TRBJ2-2,TGCGCCAGCAGCTTGTCTAGCACCGGGGAGCTGTTTTTT,CASSLSSTGELFF
14,TRBD1,few,TRBV18,TRBJ2-7,TGTGCCAGCTCAACCGGGACAGGGCTCTACGAGCAGTACTTC,CASSTGTGLYEQYF
12,.,few,TRBV6-2/TRBV6-3,TRBJ1-2,TGTGCCAGCAGTTACAATAGGAACGGCTACACCTTC,CASSYNRNGYTF
13,.,.,TRBV4-3,TRBJ2-1,TGCGCCAGCAGCCGAAACCAGAACAATGAGCAGTTCTTC,CASSRNQNNEQFF
16,TRBD1,few,TRBV7-2,TRBJ1-2,TGTGCCAGCAGCAAAGGGGGGACAGGGGCCCCTTATGGCTACACCTTC,CASSKGGTGAPYGYTF
18,.,.,TRBV6-5,TRBJ2-6,TGTGCCAGCAGTTACTCGCCAGGTTTTGACTCTGGGGCCAACGTCCTGACTTTC,CASSYSPGFDSGANVLTF
15,TRBD2,.,TRBV7-2,TRBJ2-3,TGTGCCAGCACCGTAACTAGCGGGATTCTAGATACGCAGTATTTT,CASTVTSGILDTQYF
15,.,many,TRBV12-3/TRBV12-4,TRBJ2-2,TGTGCCAGCAGTGACCGAACAGGGAACACCGGGGAGCTGTTTTTT,CASSDRTGNTGELFF
18,TRBD2,.,TRBV12-3/TRBV12-4,TRBJ2-3,TGTGCCAGCAGTCCCATAGCTAGCGGGGGGACTAGCACAGATACGCAGTATTTT,CASSPIASGGTSTDTQYF
16,.,few,TRBV5-6,TRBJ2-1,TGTGCCAGCAGCTTGGGCGCTCCTACTGATTACAATGAGCAGTTCTTC,CASSLGAPTDYNEQFF
17,.,.,TRBV20-1,TRBJ2-5,TGCAGTGCTAGAGAATTGGTTGGTAGGGGTGTACAAGAGACCCAGTACTTC,CSARELVGRGVQETQYF